What follows are 8 T cell receptor beta chains derived from one specimen sequenced in a study of CD8+CD57+ T cells in acquired aplastic anemia. It was genomic DNA that served as the template for profiling TCR beta VDJ and CDR3. One entry per CDR3 protein results from TCRdb running MiXCR on the reads. The data contain under 200,000 distinct CDR3 sequences, 48% of them seen just once; the ten biggest clones take up around a tenth. Patients picked for sequencing had shown CD8+CD57+ cell expansion detected by flow cytometry. Source material: sorted CD4+, CD8+, or CD8+CD57+ T cells (not recorded which) from PBMCs. Every receptor here comes from a human donor with aplastic anemia.

For the CDR3, the DNA is TGCGCCAGCAGCCTCCCTCGTCGGACCTCCTACGAGCAGTACTTC. This gives the protein CASSLPRRTSYEQYF. The chain joins TRBV5-1 to TRBJ2-7, with D hard to call. In germline, CDR1 is SGHRS, CDR2 YFSETQ. The CDR3 runs 15 residues. Trimming cost V 4 bases and J 0 bases, with 14 bases left between them.

This clonotype has a count of ten or more. The chain uses TRBV5-1 and TRBJ1-4; perhaps TRBD1 as D (6 bases). This CDR3 region has 14 residues. V dropped 4 bases and J dropped 7 bases, with 14 bases sitting between them. Per germline, CDR1 SGHRS and CDR2 YFSETQ. CDR3 DNA: TGCGCCAGCAGCCCCGGGGGGCAGGGTGAAAAACTGTTTTTT. This gives the protein CASSPGGQGEKLFF.

This clonotype was seen a few times. The chain couples TRBV19 to TRBJ2-7; the D gene could be TRBD1 or TRBD2 (6 bases each). The germline CDR1 and CDR2 sequences are LNHDA and SQIVND (reference sequence). Trimming pared 5 bases from V and 3 bases from J, leaving 11 bases between. The CDR3 is made up of 13 amino acids. CDR3 loop: CASSGGGNYEQYF. CDR3 in DNA: TGTGCCAGTAGTGGAGGGGGAAACTACGAGCAGTACTTC.

The table lists this clonotype with many counts. This chain joins TRBV2 and TRBJ1-1; possible D gene TRBD1, 6 bases. Trimming shortened V by 4 bases and J by 0 bases, and 15 bases separated the two germline ends. CDR1 is SNHLY, CDR2 FYNNEI, per germline. The CDR3 runs to 16 residues. The CDR3 loop reads CASSGTEEPLNTEAFF. The CDR3 bases are TGTGCCAGCAGTGGGACAGAAGAACCACTGAACACTGAAGCTTTCTTT.

This chain connects TRBV7-9 to TRBJ2-2, with TRBD1 matching 7 bases. V shed 5 bases, J shed 1 base, and the junction held 4 bases outside the gene matches. The V gene's germline CDR1 is SEHNR and CDR2 FQNEAQ (reference sequence). The length of the CDR3 is 15 residues. In nucleotides, the CDR3 is TGTGCCAGCAGCAAGGGACAGCGGAACACCGGGGAGCTGTTTTTT. Protein: CASSKGQRNTGELFF.

The J gene is TRBJ2-1, the V gene TRBV10-3; possibly TRBD2 for D (5 bases). CDR3 length equals 17 residues. The V gene's germline CDR1 is ENHRY and CDR2 SYGVKD. V lost 2 bases, J lost 3 bases, and 17 bases lay in between. CDR3 region: CAISEPPLVSGYNEQFF. In DNA form, the CDR3 reads TGTGCCATCAGTGAGCCCCCACTAGTTTCGGGCTACAATGAGCAGTTCTTC.

V usage is TRBV5-4 and J usage is TRBJ1-2; a weak D match, TRBD1 (5 bases). Germline loops: CDR1 SGHNT, CDR2 YYREEE (reference sequence). V was shortened by 4 bases and J by 7 bases, with 23 bases between the two germline ends. The CDR3 consists of 16 residues. CDR3 loop: CASSLMSRDIRFGYTF. The CDR3 nucleotides are TGTGCCAGCAGCCTGATGTCCAGGGATATCCGGTTTGGCTACACCTTC.

This clonotype was detected a few times. The gene calls are TRBV2 and TRBJ2-5; D is uncertain. The CDR3 has 13 amino acids. Germline V CDR1 and CDR2: SNHLY, FYNNEI. V lost 4 bases and J lost 2, with 8 bases in between. The CDR3 region has the DNA TGTGCCAGCAGTGGAAATAGACAAGAGACCCAGTACTTC. This encodes CASSGNRQETQYF.